Presented here are 25 T cell receptor beta chains from one specimen sequenced in a study of response to subunit inactivated influenza vaccine (dated by TCRdb to the late 2010s). The library was prepared using RT-PCR. TCRdb lists the instrument as Illumina HiSeq 2500. TCRdb redid the processing of the public reads, applying fastp at Q25 and MiXCR, and retained in-frame beta chains. Each CDR3 protein gets just one entry, which takes the most common genes and DNA from the rows behind it. For this sample there are approximately 480,000 distinct CDR3 sequences; 11% appear just once. Of the sample, 10% to 15% falls within the top ten clones. This specimen's time point label, per the study, means: 40 to 45 days after influenza vaccine administration. The sequenced sample was PBMCs from blood, obtained roughly 6 weeks after vaccination. The origin of the receptors is a man aged 50 to 60 who received an inactivated influenza vaccine. Donor details come from another sample of the same person, matched by shared clones.

This clonotype was counted only a few times. CDR3 coding DNA: TGTGCCAGCAGCGGCTGGCAGGGGGCGAATGAGCAGTTCTTC. Its translation is CASSGWQGANEQFF. The chain uses TRBV9 and TRBJ2-1; 8 bases are a match to TRBD1. Germline V gives CDR1 SGDLS, CDR2 YYNGEE. This CDR3 has 14 residues. The trim removed 3 bases at V and 7 bases at J, leaving 6 bases unmatched.

The chain employs TRBV27 and TRBJ2-1, with D maybe TRBD2 (7 bases). CDR3 length: 14 residues. V was clipped by 4 bases and J by 9 bases, with 16 bases between them. Germline-derived CDR1 and CDR2 are MNHEY and SMNVEV (reference sequence). The CDR3 sequence is CASSSVGGASEQFF. Written as DNA, the CDR3 is TGTGCCAGCAGTTCAGTTGGGGGGGCCTCTGAGCAGTTCTTC.

This clonotype came up many times. The V call is TRBV20-1, the J call TRBJ2-3; 7 bases fit TRBD2. CDR3 length: 15 amino acids. V was pared by 0 bases and J by 4 bases, with 7 bases of the junction left unmatched. Germline V gene sequence: CDR1 DFQATT, CDR2 SNEGSKA (reference sequence). CDR3 protein: CSARDQRDGADTQYF. The DNA for the CDR3 is TGCAGTGCTAGAGACCAGCGGGACGGCGCAGATACGCAGTATTTT.

The chain carries TRBV24-1 and TRBJ2-7; D tentatively reads TRBD1 or TRBD2 (5 bases each). This CDR3 has 15 residues. Trimming removed 5 bases at V and 0 bases at J, with 13 bases between. Germline CDR1 and CDR2: KGHDR and SFDVKD. This chain's CDR3 is CATSAGTVSSYEQYF. The CDR3 coding sequence is TGTGCCACCAGTGCCGGGACGGTTAGCTCCTACGAGCAGTACTTC.

The rearrangement uses TRBV18 and TRBJ2-7; D is uncertain. Germline V lookup: CDR1 KGHSH, CDR2 LQKENI. The CDR3 is made up of 11 amino acids. V shed 3 bases and J shed 6 bases, with 6 bases lying between them. Here the CDR3 reads CASSPDREQYF. CDR3 DNA: TGTGCCAGCTCACCCGATCGCGAGCAGTACTTC.

The genes are TRBV11-2 and TRBJ2-7; D unresolved. Trimming shortened V by 5 bases and J by 3 bases, and 11 bases separated the two germline ends. This CDR3 is 13 amino acids long. CDR1 and CDR2 (germline): SGHAT, FQNNGV. CDR3 region: CASSPSGNYEQYF. CDR3 sequence (DNA): TGTGCCAGCAGCCCCTCGGGTAACTACGAGCAGTACTTC. The complete variable domain, with remaining parts taken from reference TRBV11-2 and TRBJ2-7, reads EAGVAQSPRYKIIEKRQSVAFWCNPISGHATLYWYQQILGQGPKLLIQFQNNGVVDDSQLPKDRFSAERLKGVDSTLKIQPAKLEDSAVYLCASSPSGNYEQYFGPGTRLTVT.

The gene calls are TRBV5-1 and TRBJ1-4, with 8 bases matching TRBD1. This CDR3 has 15 residues. The germline V gene has CDR1 SGHRS and CDR2 YFSETQ. V dropped 2 bases and J dropped 5; count of bases not matched to a gene: 5. Written as DNA, the CDR3 is TGCGCCAGCAGCTTTCGGACAGGGCTCAATGAAAAACTGTTTTTT. Protein product: CASSFRTGLNEKLFF.

This clonotype was observed at least ten times. The V gene is TRBV5-1, the J gene TRBJ2-1; TRBD2 aligns across 13 bases. CDR1 and CDR2 (germline): SGHRS, YFSETQ. The CDR3 consists of 18 residues. V trimming: 4 bases; J trimming: 9 bases; junction bases outside the gene matches: 16. For the CDR3, the DNA is TGCGCCAGCAGCGGGGCCCCTACTAGCGGGGGGGCCGTAGCTGAGCAGTTCTTC. Amino acid sequence: CASSGAPTSGGAVAEQFF.

A few counts support this clonotype. CDR3 in amino acids: CASSQEGQGNNEQFF. CDR3 sequence (DNA): TGTGCCAGCAGCCAAGAAGGGCAGGGGAACAATGAGCAGTTCTTC. The chain uses TRBV3-1 and TRBJ2-1; a weak D match, TRBD1 (6 bases). The CDR3 has 15 residues. The V end was cut by 0 bases, the J end by 5 bases, with 11 bases between. CDR1 is LGHDT, CDR2 YNNKEL, per germline (reference sequence).

Points on this clonotype: An end of the junction does not agree with germline; a read error may underlie this. This sequence joins TRBV7-9 and TRBJ2-1; D unresolved. This CDR3 contains 12 residues. CDR1 and CDR2 from the germline V gene are SEHNR and FQNEAQ (reference sequence). The DNA of the CDR3 is TGTGCCATCAGCTTAGAGAACTTTGAGCAGTTCTTC. Translation: CAISLENFEQFF.

The chain carries TRBV29-1 and TRBJ2-3; TRBD2 matches 7 bases. The germline gives CDR1 SQVTM, CDR2 ANQGSEA. This CDR3 is built from 15 residues. In nucleotides, the CDR3 is TGCAGTGGGCTCTCAGGGAGCGGGGGCACAGATACGCAGTATTTT. This codes for CSGLSGSGGTDTQYF.

The chain links TRBV6-1 to TRBJ2-2; possible D gene TRBD1, 6 bases. This CDR3 spans 14 amino acids. CDR1 is MNHNS and CDR2 is SASEGT in the germline V gene. The germline V and J ends were trimmed by 6 bases and 4 bases, with 12 bases remaining between them. In DNA form, the CDR3 reads TGTGCCAGCAGCCCGGGACAAGCCACCGGGGAGCTGTTTTTT. This translates into CASSPGQATGELFF.

This clonotype was seen a few times. The CDR3 bases are TGCGCCAGCAGCCAAGCTAGCGGGCTGTCCTACGAGCAGTACTTC. This encodes CASSQASGLSYEQYF. The chain has TRBV4-1 and TRBJ2-7, with 8 nucleotides matching TRBD2. This CDR3 spans 15 amino acids. In germline, CDR1 is MGHRA, CDR2 YSYEKL. J gave up 1 base and V 1 base, and 3 bases lay outside the gene matches.

This clonotype turned up a few times. V gene TRBV7-6 combines with J gene TRBJ1-5, with D uncertain. Germline V gene lookup returns CDR1 SGHVS and CDR2 FNYEAQ. The V and J ends lost 3 bases and 0 bases respectively, with 9 bases between them. The CDR3 runs 15 residues. DNA of the CDR3: TGTGCCAGCAGCTTGCGGACGGATAGCAATCAGCCCCAGCATTTT. This translates into CASSLRTDSNQPQHF.

With respect to this clonotype: Compared with germline, one end of the junction differs, possibly owing to a read error. The V and J genes are TRBV7-8 and TRBJ2-2; D call uncertain. The CDR3 is made up of 12 amino acids. The germline gives CDR1 SGHVS, CDR2 FQNEAQ. The CDR3 DNA follows: TGTGCCAGCAGCTTAGGACTCAAAGAGCTGTATTTT. As protein: CASSLGLKELYF.

This clonotype came up a few times. J is TRBJ2-7 and V is TRBV6-5, with 7 bases aligning to TRBD1. The CDR3 has 15 residues. Germline V gene lookup returns CDR1 MNHEY and CDR2 SVGAGI. J gave up 4 bases and V 0 bases, and 6 bases lay outside the gene matches. For the CDR3, the DNA is TGTGCCAGCAGTTACTCACAGGGGTTGCGGTACGAGCAGTACTTC. Its protein is CASSYSQGLRYEQYF.

This clonotype was seen repeatedly, ten times or more. This chain connects TRBV6-5 to TRBJ2-2; 12 bases match TRBD2. Trimming cost V 0 bases and J 7 bases; bases outside gene matches: 9. Germline loops: CDR1 MNHEY, CDR2 SVGAGI. CDR3 length: 18 residues. In DNA, the CDR3 is TGTGCCAGCAGTTACTCGTCGACTAGCGGGAGTGTACACGGGGAGCTGTTTTTT. Translation gives CASSYSSTSGSVHGELFF.

This clonotype was seen many times. This chain joins TRBV6-1 and TRBJ2-5; TRBD1 aligns across 7 bases. The germline gives CDR1 MNHNS, CDR2 SASEGT. V lost 5 bases to trimming and J lost 2 bases; unmatched junction nucleotides: 8. The CDR3 has 15 residues. The CDR3 nucleotides read TGTGCCAGCAGTCGTTCCGGGACAGAACAAGAGACCCAGTACTTC. It specifies CASSRSGTEQETQYF.

This clonotype was counted a few times. The rearrangement joins TRBV20-1 to TRBJ2-7; the match to TRBD2 covers 12 bases. Per the germline V gene, CDR1 is DFQATT and CDR2 is SNEGSKA (reference sequence). The CDR3 extends over 17 amino acids. V shed 5 bases, J shed 4 bases, and the junction held 15 bases outside the gene matches. For the CDR3, the DNA is TGCAGTGCTCCCCCGGGACTAGCGGGCAATGCCGGGTACGAGCAGTACTTC. Protein sequence: CSAPPGLAGNAGYEQYF.

V and J are TRBV20-1 and TRBJ2-3; TRBD2 matches at 15 bases. V gave up 6 bases and J gave up 4 bases; unmatched junction bases: 14. The CDR3 extends over 18 amino acids. Germline V CDR1 and CDR2: DFQATT, SNEGSKA (reference sequence). This chain's CDR3 is CSASGTSGRSFGADTQYF. CDR3 DNA: TGCAGTGCGTCCGGGACTAGCGGGAGGTCGTTTGGTGCAGATACGCAGTATTTT.

V usage is TRBV3-1 and J usage is TRBJ1-1; D ambiguous. Germline V gives CDR1 LGHDT, CDR2 YNNKEL (reference sequence). The CDR3 is made up of 18 amino acids. V was pared by 4 bases and J by 10 bases, with 31 bases between. The CDR3 coding sequence is TGTGCCAGCAGCCGCTGGTCCTCCACCGGGCGAACCCGGAGCGGAGCTTTCTTT. Encoded protein: CASSRWSSTGRTRSGAFF. Variable domain in full (rest from reference TRBV3-1 and TRBJ1-1): DTAVSQTPKYLVTQMGNDKSIKCEQNLGHDTMYWYKQDSKKFLKIMFSYNNKELIINETVPNRFSPKSPDKAHLNLHINSLELGDSAVYFCASSRWSSTGRTRSGAFFGQGTRLTVV.

The chain is built from TRBV10-3 and TRBJ1-1; 10 bases fit TRBD1. CDR1 and CDR2 from the germline V gene are ENHRY and SYGVKD. Trimming cost V 6 bases and J 1 base; bases outside gene matches: 5. This CDR3 is built from 15 residues. The DNA for the CDR3 is TGTGCCATCAGAAAGACAGGGGGCACGAACACTGAAGCTTTCTTT. It is translated as CAIRKTGGTNTEAFF.

The chain couples TRBV29-1 to TRBJ2-3, with D unclear. Trimming stripped 3 bases from V and 4 bases from J, with 11 bases between. Germline CDR1 and CDR2: SQVTM and ANQGSEA. The CDR3 covers 13 residues. This CDR3 is CSVDWGLPDTQYF. The CDR3 DNA reads TGCAGCGTTGATTGGGGATTGCCAGATACGCAGTATTTT.

This clonotype occurred a few times. This chain links TRBV20-1 with TRBJ2-5; TRBD1 might be the D (5 bases). Germline assignment: CDR1 DFQATT and CDR2 SNEGSKA (reference sequence). CDR3 length: 14 amino acids. Trimming shortened V by 6 bases and J by 5 bases, and 19 bases separated the two germline ends. CDR3 sequence (DNA): TGCAGTGCAAGTCCAGATCCAGGGTCCGAGACCCAGTACTTC. Translating gives CSASPDPGSETQYF.

J is TRBJ2-1 and V is TRBV24-1; D possibly corresponds to TRBD1 (5 bases). Trimming cost V 4 bases and J 4 bases, with 13 bases left between them. Per germline, CDR1 KGHDR and CDR2 SFDVKD. The CDR3 extends over 15 amino acids. CDR3 sequence reads: CATSDRVSGYNEQFF. The CDR3, as DNA: TGTGCCACCAGTGACAGGGTCTCGGGTTACAATGAGCAGTTCTTC.